This T cell receptor beta chain was sequenced in a study of vaccination and CD4 T cells after COVID-19. At the Johns Hopkins FTIC core, DNA taken from cultured CD4+ T cells was sequenced by way of the Oncomine TCR Beta short-read assay. One entry per CDR3 protein, called by TCRdb with MiXCR from the PCR reads. The profile shows over 4,500 distinct CDR3 sequences, about 28% of them singletons. For this clonotype: Its matching antigen is unknown.

CDR3 length: 15 residues. V lost 3 bases to trimming and J lost 7 bases, with 17 bases between them. Germline loops: CDR1 MNHEY, CDR2 SMNVEV (reference sequence). Treatment reported: roughly 10-day PBMC culture with coronavirus spike peptide pools or control peptides (ViraFEST assay). From the unexposed donor, CD4+ T cells were collected ahead of the COVID-19 pandemic (2011-2018). Following expansion of antigen-specific T cells with peptide pools, ViraFEST then sequenced TCRs. The sequenced material came from CD4+ T cells from blood, cultured in vitro. The receptor's source is a human donor in good health. V gene TRBV27 combines with J gene TRBJ2-3; possible D gene TRBD2, 7 bases. The CDR3 DNA reads as TGTGCCAGCAGTTTCCAGGGATCGGGGGGCTATACGCAGTATTTT. Its protein is CASSFQGSGGYTQYF.